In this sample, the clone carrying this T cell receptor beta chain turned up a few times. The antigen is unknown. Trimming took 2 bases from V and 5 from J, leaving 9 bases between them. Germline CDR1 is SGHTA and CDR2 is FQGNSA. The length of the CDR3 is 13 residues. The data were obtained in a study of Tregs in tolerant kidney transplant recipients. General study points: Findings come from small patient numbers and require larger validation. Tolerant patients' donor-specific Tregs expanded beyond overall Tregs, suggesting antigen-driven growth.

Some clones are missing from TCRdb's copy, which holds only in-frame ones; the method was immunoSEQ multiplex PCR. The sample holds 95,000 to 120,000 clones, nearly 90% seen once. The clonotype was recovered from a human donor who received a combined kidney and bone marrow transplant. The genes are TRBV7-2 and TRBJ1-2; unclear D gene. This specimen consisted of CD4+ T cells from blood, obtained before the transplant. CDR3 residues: CASSLPLGYGYTF. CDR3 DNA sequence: TGTGCCAGCAGCTTACCCCTAGGATATGGCTACACCTTC.